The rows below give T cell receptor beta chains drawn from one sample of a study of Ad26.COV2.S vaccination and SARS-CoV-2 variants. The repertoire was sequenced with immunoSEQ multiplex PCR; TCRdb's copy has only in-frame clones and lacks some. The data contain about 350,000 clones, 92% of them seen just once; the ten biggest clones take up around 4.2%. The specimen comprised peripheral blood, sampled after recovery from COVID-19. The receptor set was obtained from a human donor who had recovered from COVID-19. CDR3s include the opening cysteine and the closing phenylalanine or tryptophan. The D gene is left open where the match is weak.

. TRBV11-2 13 CASSPPGRGEAFF
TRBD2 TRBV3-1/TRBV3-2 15 CASSLRLAGPGELFF
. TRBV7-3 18 CASSYYPRTGKHTGVLTF
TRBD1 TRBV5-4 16 CASSGYRDRGTDTQYF
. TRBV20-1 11 CSAEDRESQYF
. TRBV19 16 CASSGTDASSGNTIYF
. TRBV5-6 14 CASSFRLDPYEQYF
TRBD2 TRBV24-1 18 CATSDPLLGGRGTDTQYF
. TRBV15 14 CATSMTDSGNTIYF
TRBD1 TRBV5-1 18 CASRASGQGLDSTYEQYF
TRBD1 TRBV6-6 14 CASKPGTGDEKLFF
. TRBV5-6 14 CASSRWGGGVGYTF
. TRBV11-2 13 CASSLGVSQPQHF
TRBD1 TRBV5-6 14 CASSQQGARDTQYF
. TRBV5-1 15 CASSLAGSSNTEAFF
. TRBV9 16 CASSPLGGGQGGELFF
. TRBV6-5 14 CASGGRDSNQPQHF
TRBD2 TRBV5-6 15 CASSFATSGLETQYF
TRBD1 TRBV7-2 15 CASSPSGTDYYGYTF
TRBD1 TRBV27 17 CASSFSGGSTYNTEAFF
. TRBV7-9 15 CASSSSYRPLHEQYF
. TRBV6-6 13 CASVELPYYGYTF
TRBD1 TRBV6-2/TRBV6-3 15 CASSSPGTGGREAFF
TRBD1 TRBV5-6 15 CASSPGTGPVEKLFF
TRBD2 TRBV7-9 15 CASSFSSGGASEQFF
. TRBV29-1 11 CSVGVRSEAFF
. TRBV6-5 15 CASSRRQGRRETQYF
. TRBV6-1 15 CASSEGRTGENTIYF
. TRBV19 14 CASSTWRGIDEQFF